This TCR beta chain derives from a study of cytomegalovirus exposure and HLA in healthy donors. CDR3 length equals 12 residues. Germline V lookup: CDR1 MGHRA, CDR2 YSYEKL. The V gene lost 4 bases and the J gene lost 5 bases, with 8 bases spanning the gap. Clones were sequenced by immunoSEQ multiplex PCR, and TCRdb holds only the in-frame ones, with some missing. The table has approximately 49,000 clones, about 90% seen once; the top ten hold over 1.3%. The specimen was PBMCs. The sequence derives from a man aged 18-30 years in good health and CMV-seronegative. The genes are TRBV4-1 and TRBJ1-1, with TRBD1 as a possible D gene (6 bases). CDR3 bases: TGCGCCAGCAGCCCTACAGGGACTGAAGCTTTCTTT. As protein: CASSPTGTEAFF.